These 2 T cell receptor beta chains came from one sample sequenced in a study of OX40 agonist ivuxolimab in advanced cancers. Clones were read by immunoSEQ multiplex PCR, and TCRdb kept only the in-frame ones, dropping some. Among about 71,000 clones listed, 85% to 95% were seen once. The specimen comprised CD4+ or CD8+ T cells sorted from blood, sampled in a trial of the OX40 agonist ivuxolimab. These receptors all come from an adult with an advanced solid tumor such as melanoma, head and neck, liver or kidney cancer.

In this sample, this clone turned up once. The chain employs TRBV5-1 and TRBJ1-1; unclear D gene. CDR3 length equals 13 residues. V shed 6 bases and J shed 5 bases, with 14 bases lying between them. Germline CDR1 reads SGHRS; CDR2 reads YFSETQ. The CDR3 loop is CASKRRSETEAFF. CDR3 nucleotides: TGCGCCAGCAAAAGGCGTTCCGAGACTGAAGCTTTCTTT. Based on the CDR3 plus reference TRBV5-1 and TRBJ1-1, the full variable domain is KAGVTQTPRYLIKTRGQQVTLSCSPISGHRSVSWYQQTPGQGLQFLFEYFSETQRNKGNFPGRFSGRQFSNSRSEMNVSTLELGDSALYLCASKRRSETEAFFGQGTRLTVV.

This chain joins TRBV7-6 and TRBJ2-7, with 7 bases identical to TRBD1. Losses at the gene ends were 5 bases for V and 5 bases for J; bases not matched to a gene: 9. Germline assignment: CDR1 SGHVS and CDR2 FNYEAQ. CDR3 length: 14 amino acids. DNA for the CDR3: TGTGCCAGCAGCCCCCAGACAGGGTCGAACGAGCAGTACTTC. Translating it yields CASSPQTGSNEQYF.